These 24 T cell receptor beta chains share one sample of origin, sequenced in a study of blood T cell repertoires in COVID-19. The repertoire was sequenced with immunoSEQ multiplex PCR; TCRdb's copy has only in-frame clones and lacks some. The table shows over 130,000 clones, with about 86% occurring only once. Sequencing used peripheral blood. These receptors were obtained from a man between 65 and 85 years old with acute or convalescent COVID-19.

The chain has TRBV7-9 and TRBJ2-7; TRBD2 matches 7 bases. V shed 5 bases and J 2 bases; nucleotides not matched to a gene: 12. The CDR3 covers 16 residues. Germline-derived CDR1 and CDR2 are SEHNR and FQNEAQ (reference sequence). CDR3 sequence reads: CASSHRLAAKTYEQYF. CDR3 DNA sequence: TGTGCCAGCAGCCACCGGCTAGCGGCCAAGACCTACGAGCAGTACTTC. The whole variable domain, filled in from reference TRBV7-9 and TRBJ2-7, reads DTGVSQNPRHKITKRGQNVTFRCDPISEHNRLYWYRQTLGQGPEFLTYFQNEAQLEKSRLLSDRFSAERPKGSFSTLEIQRTEQGDSAMYLCASSHRLAAKTYEQYFGPGTRLTVT.

This clone appeared once. Other nucleotide sequences from this sample produce the same CDR3. The V and J genes are TRBV12-3 or TRBV12-4 and TRBJ1-1; D is undetermined. The germline V and J ends were trimmed by 5 bases and 5 bases, with 6 bases remaining between them. The CDR3 is made up of 11 amino acids. The CDR3 region is CASSRGTEAFF. The DNA of the CDR3 is TGTGCCAGCAGTCGGGGTACTGAAGCTTTCTTT.

The chain is built from TRBV2 and TRBJ2-7; 13 nucleotides align to TRBD2. This CDR3 contains 15 residues. The V segment lost 7 bases and the J segment 6 bases; nucleotides outside the gene matches: 9. From germline, CDR1 is SNHLY and CDR2 FYNNEI. In DNA, the CDR3 is TGTGCCAGCACGGGACTAGCGGGAACCTTTCGCGAGCAGTACTTC. Amino acid sequence: CASTGLAGTFREQYF.

A word on this clone: This specimen includes other DNA sequences encoding the same CDR3. The genes are TRBV29-1 and TRBJ1-5; 8 positions match TRBD1. Germline-derived CDR1 and CDR2 are SQVTM and ANQGSEA. Losses at the gene ends were 6 bases for V and 3 bases for J; bases not matched to a gene: 4. The CDR3 has 13 amino acids. CDR3 in DNA: TGCAGCGTCGGACAGGGTAACAATCAGCCCCAGCATTTT. It yields the protein CSVGQGNNQPQHF.

J is TRBJ2-5 and V is TRBV28, with a possible D match to TRBD2 (6 bases). The germline V gene encodes CDR1 MDHEN and CDR2 SYDVKM. V lost 6 bases to trimming and J lost 1 base, with 9 bases between them. CDR3 length: 13 residues. The CDR3 protein is CASSRLVQETQYF. The DNA of the CDR3 is TGTGCCAGCAGCCGACTAGTCCAAGAGACCCAGTACTTC.

Here the CDR3 DNA reads TGTGCCAGCAGCCAACTGACTAGCGGGGCTTACTCCTACGAGCAGTACTTC. It yields the protein CASSQLTSGAYSYEQYF. The gene calls are TRBV3-1 (or the pseudogene TRBV3-2) and TRBJ2-7; TRBD2 matches 11 bases. V shed 2 bases and J 0 bases; nucleotides not matched to a gene: 6. CDR1 and CDR2 (germline): LGHDT, YNNKEL (reference sequence). The CDR3 has 17 residues.

The chain joins TRBV5-1 to TRBJ2-1; 13 bases align to TRBD2. There are 16 residues in the CDR3. Trimming took 4 bases from V and 7 from J; bases not matched to a gene: 8. The germline V gene encodes CDR1 SGHRS and CDR2 YFSETQ. The DNA of the CDR3 is TGCGCCAGCAGCCGATCACTAGCGGGAGGGCCGAATGAGCAGTTCTTC. This encodes CASSRSLAGGPNEQFF.

V is TRBV19 and J is TRBJ2-2; a weak D match, TRBD2 (6 bases). Germline V lookup: CDR1 LNHDA, CDR2 SQIVND (reference sequence). This CDR3 comprises 18 residues. Trimming removed 1 base at V and 4 bases at J, with 19 bases between. Here the CDR3 DNA reads TGTGCCAGTAGTATAGCCCGCCCAGCGGGCCATGGCACCGGGGAGCTGTTTTTT. This translates into CASSIARPAGHGTGELFF.

The chain joins TRBV11-2 to TRBJ2-3; 8 nucleotides agree with TRBD2. Losses at the gene ends were 5 bases for V and 2 bases for J; bases not matched to a gene: 3. CDR3 length: 14 amino acids. The germline V gene encodes CDR1 SGHAT and CDR2 FQNNGV. CDR3 nucleotides: TGTGCCAGCAGCCGAGGACTAGCCACAGATACGCAGTATTTT. It translates to CASSRGLATDTQYF.

The CDR3 bases are TGTGCCAGCAGCCACGGGACAGGGGGCAATGAGCAGTTCTTC. Its protein is CASSHGTGGNEQFF. The chain links TRBV7-3 to TRBJ2-1; 11 bases match TRBD1. The CDR3 has 14 amino acids. The germline CDR1 and CDR2 sequences are SGHTA and FQGTGA. The J segment lost 6 bases and the V segment lost 5 bases, leaving 3 bases of the junction unmatched.

The rearrangement joins TRBV9 to TRBJ1-6; possible D gene TRBD1, 5 bases. The V end was cut by 3 bases, the J end by 8 bases, with 18 bases between. Germline assignment: CDR1 SGDLS and CDR2 YYNGEE. This CDR3 spans 16 amino acids. The CDR3 DNA sequence: TGTGCCAGCAGCGGGGGTGGAGGGACGCTAGATTCACCCCTCCACTTT. It encodes CASSGGGGTLDSPLHF.

In its sample, this clone was seen once. The chain employs TRBV11-3 and TRBJ1-3; no firm D call. The V end lost 5 bases, the J end lost 4 bases, and 9 bases lay between the germline ends. There are 13 residues in the CDR3. Looked up from germline, CDR1 is SGHNT and CDR2 is YENEEA. CDR3 sequence reads: CASSAQQGNTIYF. CDR3 DNA sequence: TGTGCCAGCAGCGCCCAACAGGGAAACACCATATATTTT.

On this clone itself: Additional DNA sequences in this sample encode the identical CDR3. The chain joins TRBV7-6 to TRBJ2-1; 10 bases agree with TRBD2. Germline V gene data show CDR1 as SGHVS and CDR2 as FNYEAQ. This CDR3 spans 17 amino acids. With 0 bases clipped from V and 3 bases from J, the junction kept 5 bases outside the gene matches. The CDR3 sequence is CASSLAGGLADYNEQFF. CDR3 coding DNA: TGTGCCAGCAGCTTAGCGGGAGGACTAGCGGACTACAATGAGCAGTTCTTC.

In this sample, this clone turned up a few times. The gene calls are TRBV7-9 and TRBJ2-7, with TRBD2 matching over 11 bases. The length of the CDR3 is 16 residues. The germline V gene encodes CDR1 SEHNR and CDR2 FQNEAQ (reference sequence). V gave up 7 bases and J gave up 5 bases; unmatched junction bases: 13. The CDR3 is CASTKAVGLAGHEQYF. The CDR3, as DNA: TGTGCCAGCACCAAAGCAGTAGGACTAGCGGGCCACGAGCAGTACTTC.

This clone was detected only a few times. This chain links TRBV27 with TRBJ2-7; D might be TRBD2 (5 bases). This CDR3 region has 11 residues. The V gene's germline CDR1 is MNHEY and CDR2 SMNVEV (reference sequence). The V end was cut by 6 bases, the J end by 6 bases, with 9 bases between. CDR3 loop: CASSLACEQYF. The CDR3 DNA sequence: TGTGCCAGCAGCCTAGCATGCGAGCAGTACTTC.

This clone was seen a single time. The chain employs TRBV3-1 (or the pseudogene TRBV3-2) and TRBJ2-1; TRBD2 is a possible D gene (6 bases). Germline CDR1 and CDR2: LGHDT and YNNKEL (reference sequence). Trimming left V 5 bases short and J 4 bases short, with 21 bases between. The CDR3 has 17 residues. CDR3: CASSSGTGERWYNEQFF. In nucleotides, the CDR3 is TGTGCCAGCAGCTCAGGGACTGGGGAGAGGTGGTACAATGAGCAGTTCTTC.

This chain uses TRBV7-2 with TRBJ2-1; the match to TRBD2 covers 11 bases. This CDR3 is built from 16 residues. Germline CDR1 reads SGHTA; CDR2 reads FQGNSA. V was pared by 5 bases and J by 4 bases, with 7 bases of the junction left unmatched. The CDR3 bases are TGTGCCAGCAGCCCATGGACTAGCGGGTTTTACAATGAGCAGTTCTTC. The encoded protein is CASSPWTSGFYNEQFF. The full variable domain, completed using reference TRBV7-2 and TRBJ2-1, is GAGVSQSPSNKVTEKGKDVELRCDPISGHTALYWYRQSLGQGLEFLIYFQGNSAPDKSGLPSDRFSAERTGGSVSTLTIQRTQQEDSAVYLCASSPWTSGFYNEQFFGPGTRLTVL.

This clone was seen once. CDR3 DNA sequence: TGTGCCAGTAGTGCCCTCCCTAGCGGGAGTCTCGCCAAAAACATTCAGTACTTC. Translated: CASSALPSGSLAKNIQYF. The genes are TRBV19 and TRBJ2-4; 10 bases agree with TRBD2. J gave up 1 base and V 5 bases, and 11 bases lay outside the gene matches. Per the germline V gene, CDR1 is LNHDA and CDR2 is SQIVND (reference sequence). This CDR3 is built from 18 residues.

This sequence joins TRBV30 and TRBJ1-2; 8 bases agree with TRBD1. Germline-derived CDR1 and CDR2 are GTSNPN and SVGIG (reference sequence). With 3 bases clipped from V and 8 bases from J, the junction kept 11 bases outside the gene matches. The CDR3 is 14 amino acids. The CDR3 here is CAWRITGGRGGYTF. The CDR3 DNA is TGTGCCTGGAGGATCACAGGGGGTAGGGGCGGCTACACCTTC.

This chain joins TRBV9 and TRBJ1-2, with 10 bases identical to TRBD1. Germline CDR1 and CDR2: SGDLS and YYNGEE. This CDR3 is 14 amino acids long. Germline trimming cut 3 bases from V and 4 bases from J; bases unmatched to any gene: 3. The CDR3 bases are TGTGCCAGCAGCGCGGGACAGGGGCCCTATGGCTACACCTTC. This translates into CASSAGQGPYGYTF.

As to this clone: Other DNA sequences in the same sample also yield this CDR3. The V call is TRBV7-2, the J call TRBJ2-7, with 13 bases aligning to TRBD2. This CDR3 region has 15 residues. Germline trimming cut 4 bases from V and 2 bases from J; bases unmatched to any gene: 2. Germline V gene lookup returns CDR1 SGHTA and CDR2 FQGNSA. The CDR3 sequence is CASSSGLAGPYEQYF. The DNA of the CDR3 is TGTGCCAGCAGCTCGGGACTAGCGGGGCCCTACGAGCAGTACTTC.

The genes are TRBV18 and TRBJ2-2, with D unresolved. Germline V CDR1 and CDR2: KGHSH, LQKENI. Trimming took off 4 bases at V and 1 base at J, with 7 bases between the two ends. The CDR3 is 14 residues long. CDR3 sequence (DNA): TGTGCCAGCTCACATACAGAGAACACCGGGGAGCTGTTTTTT. This sequence encodes CASSHTENTGELFF.

This chain links TRBV11-2 with TRBJ1-1; TRBD1 matches at 8 bases. This CDR3 region has 19 residues. Germline CDR1 is SGHAT and CDR2 is FQNNGV. The J segment lost 5 bases and the V segment lost 0 bases, leaving 17 bases of the junction unmatched. This CDR3 reads CASSLDRGRVPEIETEAFF. As DNA, the CDR3 is TGTGCCAGCAGCTTAGACAGGGGGCGAGTCCCTGAGATTGAGACTGAAGCTTTCTTT.

The V call is TRBV5-1, the J call TRBJ1-3; D ambiguous. The V gene's germline CDR1 is SGHRS and CDR2 YFSETQ. Trimming cost V 0 bases and J 0 bases, with 10 bases left between them. The CDR3 has 16 residues. The CDR3 loop reads CASSLASGPSGNTIYF. The CDR3 DNA reads as TGCGCCAGCAGCTTGGCGTCCGGTCCCTCTGGAAACACCATATATTTT.